The 24 T cell receptor beta chains reported below all come from one sample, sequenced in a study of response to subunit inactivated influenza vaccine. TCRdb re-called the RT-PCR reads through MiXCR, storing one row per CDR3 protein. The data hold around 520,000 distinct CDR3 sequences, with approximately 24% observed a single time. The sequences come from CD4+ T cells sorted from PBMCs, collected 4 to 6 days after vaccination. The receptors originated from a man aged 45-65 years who received an inactivated influenza vaccine.

This clonotype showed up just a few times. CDR3 nucleotides: TGCAGCGTCGCGACAGCTACTAGCACAGATACGCAGTATTTT. Residues: CSVATATSTDTQYF. The chain carries TRBV29-1 and TRBJ2-3; tentative D call: TRBD1 (5 bases). Trimming took off 6 bases at V and 0 bases at J, with 13 bases between the two ends. In germline, CDR1 is SQVTM, CDR2 ANQGSEA. CDR3 length equals 14 residues.

The V call is TRBV18, the J call TRBJ2-1; 8 positions agree with TRBD1. The trim removed 5 bases at V and 4 bases at J, leaving 7 bases unmatched. Germline loops: CDR1 KGHSH, CDR2 LQKENI. The CDR3 totals 15 residues. The CDR3 DNA sequence: TGTGCCAGCTCAGGTATTTGGGACAGGTACAATGAGCAGTTCTTC. Translation gives CASSGIWDRYNEQFF.

The chain employs TRBV24-1 and TRBJ2-1, with 10 bases fitting TRBD2. The CDR3 loop spans 14 amino acids. Trimming at V came to 8 bases and at J to 8 bases, leaving 8 bases not matched to a gene. Germline lookup yields CDR1 KGHDR and CDR2 SFDVKD. CDR3 nucleotide sequence: TGTGCCACCATTTTTCTAGCGGGAGTCGATGAGCAGTTCTTC. Protein product: CATIFLAGVDEQFF.

This clonotype showed up just a few times. The rearrangement uses TRBV4-1 and TRBJ1-1; D is ambiguous. The CDR3 spans 14 residues. Germline V CDR1 and CDR2: MGHRA, YSYEKL. V dropped 4 bases and J dropped 6 bases, with 15 bases sitting between them. The CDR3 loop is CASSPQITGAEAFF. CDR3 sequence (DNA): TGCGCCAGCAGCCCACAAATAACTGGCGCTGAAGCTTTCTTT.

This clonotype was seen a few times. This rearrangement joins TRBV7-2 to TRBJ1-4; tentatively, D is TRBD1 (6 bases). The germline CDR1 and CDR2 sequences are SGHTA and FQGNSA. The CDR3 has 15 residues. Trimming shortened V by 5 bases and J by 8 bases, and 18 bases separated the two germline ends. In DNA, the CDR3 is TGTGCCAGCAGCCGCGTACAGGGAGTGGAAGAAAAACTGTTTTTT. Amino acid sequence: CASSRVQGVEEKLFF.

This clonotype was found a few times. V gene TRBV24-1 combines with J gene TRBJ1-2; unclear D gene. CDR3 size: 13 residues. V lost 3 bases and J 8 bases, leaving 12 bases between the germline ends. The germline V gene has CDR1 KGHDR and CDR2 SFDVKD. For the CDR3, the DNA is TGTGCCACCAGTGATCGGAGGGAAGGCGGCTACACCTTC. Amino acid sequence: CATSDRREGGYTF.

Regarding this clonotype: A much larger clone is a single base away; this may be a read error. The V call is TRBV9, the J call TRBJ2-5; D is unresolved. The CDR3 runs to 11 residues. Germline V gene sequence: CDR1 SGDLS, CDR2 YYNGEE. The CDR3 nucleotides read TGTGGCAGCAGCGTGGGAGAGACCCAGTACTTC. Translated: CGSSVGETQYF.

The rearrangement joins TRBV6-5 to TRBJ2-1; 9 nucleotides match TRBD2. V shed 2 bases and J 3 bases; nucleotides not matched to a gene: 8. This CDR3 contains 17 residues. Germline CDR1 is MNHEY and CDR2 is SVGAGI. Written as DNA, the CDR3 is TGTGCCAGCAGTTACGGGCTAGCGGGAATAAACTACAATGAGCAGTTCTTC. Translation: CASSYGLAGINYNEQFF.

The sample holds many counts of this clonotype. The gene calls are TRBV20-1 and TRBJ2-3, with TRBD2 identical over 8 bases. The V segment lost 6 bases and the J segment 6 bases; nucleotides outside the gene matches: 14. Germline V gene data show CDR1 as DFQATT and CDR2 as SNEGSKA (reference sequence). This CDR3 is built from 15 residues. The CDR3 DNA reads as TGCAGTGCCCGGGGGGGGGATACCCTCCAGGATACGCAGTATTTT. Protein product: CSARGGDTLQDTQYF.

This rearrangement joins TRBV12-3 or TRBV12-4 to TRBJ1-5, with TRBD1 identical over 8 bases. V lost 3 bases to trimming and J lost 11 bases; unmatched junction nucleotides: 9. CDR3 length: 14 amino acids. CDR3 in DNA: TGTGCCAGCAGTTTTGGACAGGGAGGATCAGCCCAGCATTTT. Translated, it gives CASSFGQGGSAQHF.

The sample holds a few counts of this clonotype. The V call is TRBV18, the J call TRBJ2-1; D is ambiguous. Between the trimmed V and J ends, which lost 2 bases and 2 bases, there was a span of 7 bases. The CDR3 is 14 residues long. Per germline, CDR1 KGHSH and CDR2 LQKENI. Written as DNA, the CDR3 is TGTGCCAGCTCACCAATCGGTACCTACAATGAGCAGTTCTTC. As protein: CASSPIGTYNEQFF.

V gene TRBV12-3 or TRBV12-4 combines with J gene TRBJ2-3; possible D gene TRBD2, 7 bases. This CDR3 is 14 amino acids long. V was trimmed by 10 bases and J by 0 bases, leaving 14 bases between them. The CDR3, as DNA: TGTGCCACCAGGGGAGGGACTAGCACAGATACGCAGTATTTT. It codes for CATRGGTSTDTQYF.

A few counts support this clonotype. CDR3 protein: CASSHLSEGVSGANVLTF. The CDR3 DNA reads TGCGCCAGCAGCCATCTATCGGAAGGGGTCTCTGGGGCCAACGTCCTGACTTTC. V usage is TRBV4-3 and J usage is TRBJ2-6, with D tentatively TRBD1 (5 bases). Trimming removed 3 bases at V and 0 bases at J, with 15 bases between. The V gene's germline CDR1 is LGHNA and CDR2 YSLEER. This CDR3 is 18 amino acids long.

This clonotype was detected only a few times. V and J are TRBV10-3 and TRBJ1-2; D is possibly TRBD1 (5 bases). Germline CDR1 and CDR2: ENHRY and SYGVKD. The CDR3 covers 12 residues. Trimming cost V 6 bases and J 6 bases, with 11 bases left between them. CDR3 in DNA: TGTGCCATCAGCGCAGGGTCGGATGGCTACACCTTC. The encoded protein is CAISAGSDGYTF.

The CDR3 loop is CASSRLDSNQPQHF. The CDR3 coding sequence is TGTGCCAGCTCCCGACTCGATAGCAATCAGCCCCAGCATTTT. V gene TRBV6-4 combines with J gene TRBJ1-5, with D hard to call. Germline V gives CDR1 MRHNA, CDR2 SNTAGT. The V and J ends lost 8 bases and 0 bases respectively, with 11 bases between them. The CDR3 spans 14 residues.

There are a few counts of this clonotype. The chain has TRBV14 and TRBJ2-7, with a tentative D call TRBD2 (5 bases). Germline V CDR1 and CDR2: SGHDN, FVKESK. This CDR3 is built from 12 residues. V was cut by 0 bases and J by 10 bases, with 10 bases left in between. CDR3 nucleotide sequence: TGTGCCAGCAGCCAAGATAAGACTACTCAGTACTTC. Its protein product is CASSQDKTTQYF.

CDR3 in DNA: TGTGCCAGCAGGGAGGGACAGTTTCCTTACAATGAGCAGTTCTTC. Its protein is CASREGQFPYNEQFF. This chain connects TRBV11-2 to TRBJ2-1; a possible D gene is TRBD1 (7 bases). CDR3 length equals 15 residues. Trimming stripped 6 bases from V and 4 bases from J, with 16 bases between. The germline V gene encodes CDR1 SGHAT and CDR2 FQNNGV.

V is TRBV7-9 and J is TRBJ2-7, with TRBD2 as a possible D gene (5 bases). The CDR3 is made up of 14 amino acids. The V and J ends lost 8 bases and 1 base respectively, with 15 bases between them. Germline CDR1 and CDR2: SEHNR and FQNEAQ (reference sequence). CDR3 amino acids: CASGRGSRSYEQYF. CDR3 bases: TGTGCCAGCGGCCGAGGGTCGAGGTCCTACGAGCAGTACTTC.

In this sample, this clonotype turned up a few times. This rearrangement joins TRBV7-9 to TRBJ2-2; D gene unclear. V lost 5 bases to trimming and J lost 3 bases, with 13 bases between them. This CDR3 is 15 amino acids long. The V gene's germline CDR1 is SEHNR and CDR2 FQNEAQ (reference sequence). The CDR3 spells CASSPDILHTGELFF. The CDR3 region has the DNA TGTGCCAGCAGCCCCGACATACTTCACACCGGGGAGCTGTTTTTT.

The chain couples TRBV5-1 to TRBJ2-5; D perhaps matches TRBD1 (5 bases). The CDR3 covers 14 residues. V shed 3 bases and J shed 1 base, with 10 bases lying between them. CDR1 and CDR2 from the germline V gene are SGHRS and YFSETQ. The CDR3 region has the DNA TGCGCCAGCAGCTCGACAGTAATCCAAGAGACCCAGTACTTC. Its translation: CASSSTVIQETQYF.

The J gene is TRBJ2-6, the V gene TRBV15, with TRBD2 identical over 8 bases. Germline V gives CDR1 LNHNV, CDR2 YYDKDF (reference sequence). V dropped 0 bases and J dropped 1; count of bases not matched to a gene: 8. The CDR3 totals 19 residues. The CDR3 loop is CATSRDLTSGRSGANVLTF. Written as DNA, the CDR3 is TGTGCCACCAGCAGAGATCTAACTAGCGGAAGATCTGGGGCCAACGTCCTGACTTTC.

The V call is TRBV3-1, the J call TRBJ1-6; the D is unclear. The CDR3 contains 14 residues. The V end lost 1 base, the J end lost 9 bases, and 10 bases lay between the germline ends. Looked up from germline, CDR1 is LGHDT and CDR2 is YNNKEL (reference sequence). This CDR3 is CASSQVWEGSPLHF. The CDR3 DNA reads as TGTGCCAGCAGCCAAGTGTGGGAAGGTTCACCCCTCCACTTT.

The rearrangement links TRBV12-3 or TRBV12-4 to TRBJ2-7; 9 nucleotides agree with TRBD1. Losses at the gene ends were 7 bases for V and 2 bases for J; bases not matched to a gene: 12. The CDR3 contains 16 residues. CDR3 residues: CASTRVGGQGTYEQYF. The CDR3 nucleotides read TGTGCCAGCACCCGAGTGGGGGGACAGGGAACCTACGAGCAGTACTTC.

This clonotype has just a few counts. The CDR3 DNA reads as TGCGCCAGCAGCCCCCAAGAGGGGAGCTCCTACAATGAGCAGTTCTTC. Amino acid sequence: CASSPQEGSSYNEQFF. The chain joins TRBV5-1 to TRBJ2-1; the D call may be TRBD1 or TRBD2 (5 bases each). The V end lost 4 bases, the J end lost 0 bases, and 14 bases lay between the germline ends. Germline V gene data show CDR1 as SGHRS and CDR2 as YFSETQ. There are 16 residues in the CDR3.